Below, 25 T cell receptor beta chains from the same sample are listed, as sequenced in a study of lymphopenia after photon versus proton radiotherapy. Sequencing used immunoSEQ multiplex PCR; TCRdb keeps in-frame clones, though not all of them. The sample lists around 25,000 clones; 85% were seen once. Material: peripheral blood, obtained from a patient treated with photon-based radiotherapy. The receptor set was obtained from a man between 60 and 75 years old with pancreatic cancer.

The chain carries TRBV9 and TRBJ1-6; D ambiguous. V lost 7 bases to trimming and J lost 9 bases, with 2 bases between them. The CDR3 sequence is 9 residues long. Germline CDR1 SGDLS, CDR2 YYNGEE. The CDR3 nucleotides are TGTGCCAGCGGTTCACCCCTCCACTTT. Residues: CASGSPLHF.

This clone appeared once. The J gene is TRBJ1-2, the V gene TRBV6-6, with D possibly TRBD1 on 5 matching bases. The CDR3 extends over 13 amino acids. Germline values: CDR1 MNHNY, CDR2 SVGAGI (reference sequence). With 6 bases removed from V and 2 bases from J, the gap between germline ends came to 10 bases. CDR3 loop: CASRPRDNYGYTF. The CDR3 DNA follows: TGTGCCAGCAGGCCACGGGACAACTATGGCTACACCTTC.

This chain uses TRBV19 with TRBJ1-6; no reliable D call. The CDR3 is 17 amino acids. Germline loops: CDR1 LNHDA, CDR2 SQIVND (reference sequence). The V end lost 5 bases, the J end lost 4 bases, and 18 bases lay between the germline ends. The CDR3 spells CASSGLSGGLYNSPLHF. Here the CDR3 DNA reads TGTGCCAGTAGTGGACTCTCGGGCGGACTATATAATTCACCCCTCCACTTT. Using reference TRBV19 and TRBJ1-6 for the parts outside the CDR3, the full variable domain is DGGITQSPKYLFRKEGQNVTLSCEQNLNHDAMYWYRQDPGQGLRLIYYSQIVNDFQKGDIAEGYSVSREKKESFPLTVTSAQKNPTAFYLCASSGLSGGLYNSPLHFGNGTRLTVT.

The chain joins TRBV5-1 to TRBJ2-5, with 7 positions matching TRBD1. The DNA matches TRBJ2-7 better at its end, which makes the J call doubtful. Germline V gives CDR1 SGHRS, CDR2 YFSETQ. The length of the CDR3 is 14 residues. The CDR3 nucleotides are TGCGCCAGCAGCCATCAGGGGGAAGGGAACGAGCAGTACTTC. It yields the protein CASSHQGEGNEQYF.

This sequence joins TRBV9 and TRBJ1-2, with 8 bases aligning to TRBD1. This CDR3 region has 13 residues. V lost 4 bases to trimming and J lost 8 bases; unmatched junction nucleotides: 7. Germline loops: CDR1 SGDLS, CDR2 YYNGEE. The CDR3 DNA is TGTGCCAGCAGCCCGACAGGGGAGTGGGGCTACACCTTC. Encoded protein: CASSPTGEWGYTF.

This clone has only one observation. The genes are TRBV6-1 and TRBJ2-1, with unresolved D. Germline V gives CDR1 MNHNS, CDR2 SASEGT. V lost 3 bases and J 9 bases, leaving 3 bases between the germline ends. The CDR3 runs to 10 residues. The CDR3 sequence: CASSDFEQFF. CDR3 nucleotide sequence: TGTGCCAGCAGTGATTTTGAGCAGTTCTTC.

The J gene is TRBJ1-4, the V gene TRBV5-4; 8 bases agree with TRBD1. Trimming cost V 0 bases and J 7 bases; bases outside gene matches: 5. This CDR3 is built from 15 residues. The germline gives CDR1 SGHNT, CDR2 YYREEE (reference sequence). The CDR3 is CASSLDAGTGEKLFF. In DNA form, the CDR3 reads TGTGCCAGCAGCTTGGATGCGGGGACAGGTGAAAAACTGTTTTTT. Drawing the rest from reference TRBV5-4 and TRBJ1-4, the complete variable domain is ETGVTQSPTHLIKTRGQQVTLRCSSQSGHNTVSWYQQALGQGPQFIFQYYREEENGRGNFPPRFSGLQFPNYSSELNVNALELDDSALYLCASSLDAGTGEKLFFGSGTQLSVL.

This chain joins TRBV6-6 and TRBJ1-2; D call uncertain. This CDR3 contains 12 residues. Germline V gene lookup returns CDR1 MNHNY and CDR2 SVGAGI (reference sequence). V was trimmed by 0 bases and J by 3 bases, leaving 2 bases between them. The CDR3 bases are TGTGCCAGCAGTTACTCGCACTATGGCTACACCTTC. Its translation: CASSYSHYGYTF.

The CDR3 spells CASSFGDYEQYF. DNA for the CDR3: TGCGCCAGCAGCTTTGGGGACTACGAGCAGTACTTC. The gene calls are TRBV5-1 and TRBJ2-7; D is unresolved. There are 12 residues in the CDR3. Trimming shortened V by 2 bases and J by 3 bases, and 6 bases separated the two germline ends. CDR1 and CDR2 from the germline V gene are SGHRS and YFSETQ.

The chain joins TRBV5-8 to TRBJ1-5, with D maybe TRBD1 (5 bases). Germline values: CDR1 SGHTS, CDR2 YDEGEE. The ends were cut back, 0 bases at V and 7 bases at J, with 11 bases in the middle. The CDR3 runs to 14 residues. As DNA, the CDR3 is TGTGCCAGCAGCTTGGCGGGCAGGGAACAGCCCCAGCATTTT. Its protein is CASSLAGREQPQHF.

The chain uses TRBV5-1 and TRBJ2-3; perhaps TRBD2 as D (5 bases). The CDR3 is 15 residues long. Germline loops: CDR1 SGHRS, CDR2 YFSETQ. Trimming removed 1 base at V and 6 bases at J, with 15 bases between. The CDR3 region has the DNA TGCGCCAGCAGCTTGCCAAGGACTGGATTGGATACGCAGTATTTT. Protein sequence: CASSLPRTGLDTQYF.

V usage is TRBV5-1 and J usage is TRBJ1-2, with a possible D match to TRBD1 (6 bases). V was trimmed by 0 bases and J by 6 bases, leaving 9 bases between them. Germline CDR1 SGHRS, CDR2 YFSETQ. The CDR3 covers 13 residues. CDR3 in amino acids: CASSLDRDDGYTF. For the CDR3, the DNA is TGCGCCAGCAGCTTGGACAGGGACGATGGCTACACCTTC.

The chain links TRBV9 to TRBJ2-1, with 8 positions matching TRBD2. The CDR3 is made up of 15 amino acids. V shed 0 bases and J 2 bases; nucleotides not matched to a gene: 1. Germline loops: CDR1 SGDLS, CDR2 YYNGEE. The CDR3: CASSVAAGAYNEQFF. DNA for the CDR3: TGTGCCAGCAGCGTAGCAGCGGGAGCCTACAATGAGCAGTTCTTC.

This clone is judged medium-sized. The V and J genes are TRBV12-5 and TRBJ1-5; D is unclear. The CDR3 spans 15 residues. Trimming removed 6 bases from V and 0 bases from J, with 12 bases in between. CDR1 LGHNT and CDR2 FRNRAP come from the germline V gene. The CDR3 loop reads CASGKDGNSNQPQHF. CDR3 nucleotides: TGTGCTAGTGGAAAAGACGGGAATAGCAATCAGCCCCAGCATTTT.

This clone was recorded once. The chain links TRBV19 to TRBJ2-3; TRBD1 agrees at 10 bases. The CDR3 is made up of 16 amino acids. Germline V gene data show CDR1 as LNHDA and CDR2 as SQIVND (reference sequence). J gave up 5 bases and V 0 bases, and 5 bases lay outside the gene matches. CDR3 in amino acids: CASSIDPGQGLDTQYF. The CDR3 nucleotides are TGTGCCAGTAGTATAGATCCGGGACAGGGGTTAGATACGCAGTATTTT.

This CDR3 reads CASSLGRGGINEQFF. In DNA form, the CDR3 reads TGTGCCAGCAGCTTAGGGCGGGGAGGGATCAATGAGCAGTTCTTC. The rearrangement links TRBV7-3 to TRBJ2-1, with 7 bases lining up with TRBD2. V trimming: 2 bases; J trimming: 6 bases; junction bases outside the gene matches: 7. The length of the CDR3 is 15 residues. From germline, CDR1 is SGHTA and CDR2 FQGTGA.

J is TRBJ2-1 and V is TRBV7-3; TRBD2 matches at 8 bases. The CDR3 has 14 residues. Germline values: CDR1 SGHTA, CDR2 FQGTGA. V lost 5 bases, J lost 9 bases, and 9 bases stayed unmatched. In DNA form, the CDR3 reads TGTGCCAGCAGCGTATGGACTAGCAGCGGTGAGCAGTTCTTC. This codes for CASSVWTSSGEQFF. Variable domain in full (rest from reference TRBV7-3 and TRBJ2-1): GAGVSQTPSNKVTEKGKYVELRCDPISGHTALYWYRQSLGQGPEFLIYFQGTGAADDSGLPNDRFFAVRPEGSVSTLKIQRTERGDSAVYLCASSVWTSSGEQFFGPGTRLTVL.

The CDR3 DNA reads TGTGCCAGCAGCCCCCGCCACCGAGAGTTAGGTGAGCAGTTCTTC. The encoded protein is CASSPRHRELGEQFF. The rearrangement joins TRBV7-9 to TRBJ2-1; D remains unclear. The CDR3 length is 15 residues. The V end was cut by 5 bases, the J end by 9 bases, with 20 bases between. Germline V gene lookup returns CDR1 SEHNR and CDR2 FQNEAQ (reference sequence).

This chain connects TRBV27 to TRBJ2-1, with D tentatively TRBD1 (7 bases). Looked up from germline, CDR1 is MNHEY and CDR2 is SMNVEV (reference sequence). This CDR3 region has 18 residues. The V end was cut by 8 bases, the J end by 0 bases, with 23 bases between. CDR3 protein: CASLRDSSLSSSYNEQFF. The CDR3 nucleotides read TGTGCCAGCTTGCGGGACAGTTCACTTTCTAGCTCCTACAATGAGCAGTTCTTC.

The chain couples TRBV5-6 to TRBJ1-1; TRBD1 might be the D (5 bases). Germline loops: CDR1 SGHDT, CDR2 YYEEEE. The V and J ends lost 0 bases and 1 base respectively, with 13 bases between them. This CDR3 region has 16 residues. The CDR3 region is CASSLAGDPANTEAFF. In DNA form, the CDR3 reads TGTGCCAGCAGCTTGGCGGGGGACCCCGCGAACACTGAAGCTTTCTTT.

The chain carries TRBV29-1 and TRBJ1-2; weak D call: TRBD1 (6 bases). Per the germline V gene, CDR1 is SQVTM and CDR2 is ANQGSEA. Deletions cut 3 bases from V and 3 bases from J, with 14 bases between. This CDR3 has 14 amino acids. The CDR3 DNA is TGCAGCGTTGATAGACAGGCACCTGACTATGGCTACACCTTC. Its translation: CSVDRQAPDYGYTF.

CDR3 sequence: CASTPPQFYGYTF. The CDR3 DNA sequence: TGTGCCAGCACCCCCCCCCAGTTCTATGGCTACACCTTC. The V call is TRBV6-1, the J call TRBJ1-2; D gene uncertain. The CDR3 consists of 13 residues. Trimming took 7 bases from V and 4 from J, leaving 13 bases between them. From germline, CDR1 is MNHNS and CDR2 SASEGT.

This clone showed up just once. The chain has TRBV30 and TRBJ1-3; D possibly corresponds to TRBD1 (5 bases). CDR1 GTSNPN and CDR2 SVGIG come from the germline V gene (reference sequence). This CDR3 has 13 residues. The germline V and J ends were trimmed by 5 bases and 2 bases, with 10 bases remaining between them. The CDR3 reads CAWDRGAGNTIYF. In nucleotides, the CDR3 is TGTGCCTGGGACCGAGGGGCTGGAAACACCATATATTTT.

The CDR3: CASKVLQSTDTQYF. CDR3 DNA sequence: TGTGCCAGCAAGGTCCTGCAAAGCACAGATACGCAGTATTTT. The chain uses TRBV2 and TRBJ2-3; D is ambiguous. Per the germline V gene, CDR1 is SNHLY and CDR2 is FYNNEI. V lost 7 bases, J lost 0 bases, and 11 bases lay in between. This CDR3 comprises 14 residues.

A remark on this clone: One junction end does not reproduce the germline sequence, and a read error may be involved. At the DNA level, this CDR3 is encoded by other sequences in the same sample as well. This chain links TRBV13 with TRBJ1-1; 7 bases line up with TRBD1. This CDR3 is 15 amino acids long. Germline values: CDR1 PRHDT, CDR2 FYEKMQ (reference sequence). The CDR3 loop reads CASSIRGALDTEAFF. The CDR3 DNA follows: TGTGCTAGCAGCATCAGGGGGGCTTTGGACACTGAAGCTTTCTTT.